The TCR beta chain described here comes from a study of cytomegalovirus exposure and HLA in healthy donors. Primers for the PCR totalled 60 Vbeta and 13 Jbeta. Profiling relied on immunoSEQ multiplex PCR, and the TCRdb table lists in-frame clones only, not all of them. The sample has about 210,000 clones; 78% are singletons. The junction had 8 bases not matched to a gene; V was cut back by 2 bases and J by 3 bases. The CDR3 has 16 residues. The V gene's germline CDR1 is SEHNR and CDR2 FQNEAQ (reference sequence). Sequenced input: PBMCs. The sequence was obtained from a boy younger than 18 in good health and CMV-seronegative. This sequence joins TRBV7-9 and TRBJ1-1, with 8 positions matching TRBD1. The CDR3 sequence: CASSLPLDREDTEAFF. CDR3 bases: TGTGCCAGCAGCTTACCCTTGGACAGGGAGGACACTGAAGCTTTCTTT.